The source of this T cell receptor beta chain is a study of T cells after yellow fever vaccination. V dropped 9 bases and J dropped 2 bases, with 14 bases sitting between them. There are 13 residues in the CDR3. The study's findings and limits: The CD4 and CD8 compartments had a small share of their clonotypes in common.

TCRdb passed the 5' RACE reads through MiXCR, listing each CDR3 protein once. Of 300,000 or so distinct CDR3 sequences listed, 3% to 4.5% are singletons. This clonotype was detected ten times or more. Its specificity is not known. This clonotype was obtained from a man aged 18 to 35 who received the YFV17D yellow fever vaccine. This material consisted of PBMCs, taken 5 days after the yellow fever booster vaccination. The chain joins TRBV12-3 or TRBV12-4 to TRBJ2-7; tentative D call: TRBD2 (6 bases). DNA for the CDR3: TGTGCCAGTCGTGGAGGGTCTGCCTACGAGCAGTACTTC. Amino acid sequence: CASRGGSAYEQYF.